A single sample is the source of the 18 T cell receptor beta chains below, sequenced in a study of cytotoxic CD8 clonotypes in ibrutinib-treated CLL. The method was immunoSEQ multiplex PCR; TCRdb's version includes in-frame clones alone and lacks a portion of them. Counted here are some 200,000 clones, about four fifths occurring once; the ten biggest clones make up about an eighth. This specimen consisted of PBMCs, obtained after 12 months of ibrutinib treatment. The receptors here all came from a human donor with chronic lymphocytic leukemia.

In this sample, this clone turned up a few times. This rearrangement joins TRBV10-3 to TRBJ1-1, with D unclear. Trimming left V 10 bases short and J 4 bases short, with 16 bases between. CDR1 is ENHRY and CDR2 is SYGVKD in the germline V gene. The CDR3 runs 13 residues. The CDR3 DNA is TGTGCCACAGCGGGCCCCCCGGGCACTGAAGCTTTCTTT. Its protein is CATAGPPGTEAFF.

This clone was seen a single time. V and J are TRBV2 and TRBJ1-6; D gene unclear. Germline V gene sequence: CDR1 SNHLY, CDR2 FYNNEI. This CDR3 has 17 amino acids. V lost 1 base and J lost 0, with 10 bases in between. CDR3 sequence reads: CASSEGRTSSYNSPLHF. CDR3 DNA sequence: TGTGCCAGCAGTGAAGGCAGAACCAGCTCCTATAATTCACCCCTCCACTTT. Full variable domain (remainder filled in from reference TRBV2 and TRBJ1-6): EPEVTQTPSHQVTQMGQEVILRCVPISNHLYFYWYRQILGQKVEFLVSFYNNEISEKSEIFDDQFSVERPDGSNFTLKIRSTKLEDSAMYFCASSEGRTSSYNSPLHFGNGTRLTVT.

V usage is TRBV19 and J usage is TRBJ1-5; D is unclear. Germline V lookup: CDR1 LNHDA, CDR2 SQIVND (reference sequence). CDR3 length: 13 residues. Trimming took off 5 bases at V and 2 bases at J, with 7 bases between the two ends. The CDR3 sequence is CASSGSGNQPQHF. CDR3 nucleotides: TGTGCCAGTAGTGGGTCCGGCAATCAGCCCCAGCATTTT. The full variable domain, rest sourced from reference TRBV19 and TRBJ1-5, is DGGITQSPKYLFRKEGQNVTLSCEQNLNHDAMYWYRQDPGQGLRLIYYSQIVNDFQKGDIAEGYSVSREKKESFPLTVTSAQKNPTAFYLCASSGSGNQPQHFGDGTRLSIL.

This chain links TRBV6-5 with TRBJ2-7; no clear D. The CDR3 has 14 amino acids. The germline V gene encodes CDR1 MNHEY and CDR2 SVGAGI. V lost 0 bases to trimming and J lost 6 bases, with 12 bases between them. The CDR3 sequence: CASSYSPGVLEQYF. CDR3 nucleotide sequence: TGTGCCAGCAGTTACTCCCCGGGTGTCCTCGAGCAGTACTTC.

The table lists this clone with a count of one. The CDR3 sequence: CASSPDFTSQGRYGYTF. In nucleotides, the CDR3 is TGTGCCAGCTCCCCCGACTTCACTTCGCAAGGGCGGTATGGCTACACCTTC. The V gene is TRBV18, the J gene TRBJ1-2; no definite D call. The V end lost 6 bases, the J end lost 5 bases, and 25 bases lay between the germline ends. In germline, CDR1 is KGHSH, CDR2 LQKENI. The CDR3 spans 17 residues. Filled out from reference TRBV18 and TRBJ1-2, the complete variable domain reads NAGVMQNPRHLVRRRGQEARLRCSPMKGHSHVYWYRQLPEEGLKFMVYLQKENIIDESGMPKERFSAEFPKEGPSILRIQQVVRGDSAAYFCASSPDFTSQGRYGYTFGSGTRLTVV.

This clone was observed a few times. This chain uses TRBV11-2 with TRBJ1-1, with D unclear. CDR3 length: 15 amino acids. CDR1 is SGHAT and CDR2 is FQNNGV in the germline V gene. The V end was cut by 3 bases, the J end by 6 bases, with 17 bases between. CDR3 sequence: CASSFPEGSGAEAFF. Here the CDR3 DNA reads TGTGCCAGCAGCTTCCCCGAAGGATCAGGCGCTGAAGCTTTCTTT.

The gene calls are TRBV9 and TRBJ1-2; 7 nucleotides line up with TRBD1. V lost 4 bases and J lost 3; bases outside the gene matches: 6. Germline CDR1 is SGDLS and CDR2 is YYNGEE. The length of the CDR3 is 14 residues. Written as DNA, the CDR3 is TGTGCCAGCAGCTCGAGGGGGCGCGACTATGGCTACACCTTC. Translating gives CASSSRGRDYGYTF.

This clone occurred once. This chain links TRBV27 with TRBJ2-1; TRBD2 aligns across 12 bases. The CDR3 is 20 residues long. The V and J ends lost 2 bases and 3 bases, in that order; junction bases with no gene match: 14. Germline values: CDR1 MNHEY, CDR2 SMNVEV (reference sequence). CDR3 region: CASSLRAGDPTSGSYNEQFF. The CDR3 coding sequence is TGTGCCAGCAGTTTACGGGCAGGGGACCCGACTAGCGGGAGCTACAATGAGCAGTTCTTC.

This clone was detected only a few times. J is TRBJ2-3 and V is TRBV5-1, with D unclear. The CDR3 consists of 14 residues. Germline CDR1 and CDR2: SGHRS and YFSETQ. Trimming took 7 bases from V and 3 from J, leaving 15 bases between them. CDR3 in amino acids: CASRTNLGTDTQYF. Written as DNA, the CDR3 is TGCGCCAGCCGAACCAACCTAGGGACAGATACGCAGTATTTT.

The chain has TRBV20-1 and TRBJ1-1; D is ambiguous. The CDR3 spans 11 residues. V lost 6 bases to trimming and J lost 5 bases, with 10 bases between them. Germline assignment: CDR1 DFQATT and CDR2 SNEGSKA (reference sequence). Here the CDR3 DNA reads TGCAGTGCCCTGGGTGGGACTGAAGCTTTCTTT. Protein sequence: CSALGGTEAFF.

The J gene is TRBJ1-5, the V gene TRBV2, with 11 bases fitting TRBD1. Germline V gives CDR1 SNHLY, CDR2 FYNNEI. V shed 7 bases, J shed 7 bases, and the junction held 9 bases outside the gene matches. The CDR3 runs 15 residues. The CDR3 loop is CASTSGDRGGQPQHF. DNA of the CDR3: TGTGCCAGCACCTCCGGGGACAGGGGGGGACAGCCCCAGCATTTT.

The gene calls are TRBV14 and TRBJ2-3; D uncertain. Germline V gene data show CDR1 as SGHDN and CDR2 as FVKESK. The CDR3 totals 13 residues. Trimming cost V 1 base and J 6 bases, with 8 bases left between them. CDR3 sequence: CASSQGAVDTQYF. Here the CDR3 DNA reads TGTGCCAGCAGCCAAGGGGCAGTCGATACGCAGTATTTT.

In DNA form, the CDR3 reads TGTGCCAGCAGATCCGAAAGCCGCAGCGGGGAGACCCAGTACTTC. Its translation: CASRSESRSGETQYF. The gene calls are TRBV5-4 and TRBJ2-5, with D maybe TRBD2 (6 bases). The germline V gene encodes CDR1 SGHNT and CDR2 YYREEE (reference sequence). The CDR3 is made up of 15 amino acids. Trimming removed 5 bases at V and 5 bases at J, with 19 bases between.

This clone was recorded once. This rearrangement joins TRBV2 to TRBJ2-1, with a weak D call TRBD2 (6 bases). V shed 9 bases and J shed 4 bases, with 10 bases lying between them. The CDR3 sequence is 12 residues long. Germline V gives CDR1 SNHLY, CDR2 FYNNEI. The chain's CDR3 is CARGTSYNEQFF. The CDR3 bases are TGTGCCAGAGGGACTTCATACAATGAGCAGTTCTTC.

The gene calls are TRBV2 and TRBJ2-7; no firm D call. Germline V gene lookup returns CDR1 SNHLY and CDR2 FYNNEI. The CDR3 covers 11 residues. Trimming cost V 4 bases and J 2 bases, with 3 bases left between them. The CDR3 spells CASSATYEQYF. The CDR3 DNA reads as TGTGCCAGCAGTGCTACCTACGAGCAGTACTTC.

The chain combines TRBV18 with TRBJ2-7; the D is unclear. Per germline, CDR1 KGHSH and CDR2 LQKENI. CDR3 length: 14 amino acids. Trimming pared 2 bases from V and 2 bases from J, leaving 10 bases between. Here the CDR3 DNA reads TGTGCCAGCTCACCATCTCTTGGCCCCTACGAGCAGTACTTC. This gives the protein CASSPSLGPYEQYF.

The J gene is TRBJ1-5, the V gene TRBV28; D is possibly TRBD1 (6 bases). The CDR3 is made up of 14 amino acids. Trimming shortened V by 4 bases and J by 10 bases, and 17 bases separated the two germline ends. Germline V gene sequence: CDR1 MDHEN, CDR2 SYDVKM. CDR3 nucleotides: TGTGCCAGCAGTTCTCTGACAGGCTTCGGACCCCAGCATTTT. The encoded protein is CASSSLTGFGPQHF.

This clone was observed a few times. V and J are TRBV5-8 and TRBJ2-1; 8 nucleotides agree with TRBD1. The CDR3 consists of 16 residues. V dropped 4 bases and J dropped 0; count of bases not matched to a gene: 6. The germline CDR1 and CDR2 sequences are SGHTS and YDEGEE. In DNA form, the CDR3 reads TGTGCCAGCAGCCCAGGGGACAGGAGCTCCTACAATGAGCAGTTCTTC. Protein product: CASSPGDRSSYNEQFF.